This TCR beta chain was identified in a study of T-cell memory formation after mild COVID-19. As for the study in general: Clusters of TCRs were largely donor specific.

Via MiXCR, TCRdb re-called the 5' RACE reads, giving one row per CDR3 protein. The data contain under 250,000 distinct CDR3 sequences, 7.5% to 10% of them singletons. V was shortened by 6 bases and J by 4 bases, with 15 bases between the two germline ends. The CDR3 is 13 residues long. The germline V gene encodes CDR1 SQVTM and CDR2 ANQGSEA. This clonotype was counted once. The antigen remains undetermined. General study findings and limits: Mainly in CM and EM were contracting CD4+ clones; CD8+ were in EMRA. Later expanders leaned CD4+, whereas clones that contracted between day 15 and 85 were balanced CD4/CD8. Some clones that responded were present in memory (sampled pre-infection), which suggests cross-reactive memory joined.

The sequencing input was PBMCs or a T cell subset sorted from them (not recorded which). This receptor was obtained from a man younger than 35 who had mild COVID-19 (a few samples of this study predate the infection). Cell type and time point are not known. J is TRBJ1-2 and V is TRBV29-1; weak D call: TRBD1 (5 bases). The CDR3 protein is CSVGSTGIYGYTF. In nucleotides, the CDR3 is TGCAGCGTAGGGTCCACAGGAATCTATGGCTACACCTTC.